This is a list of T cell receptor beta chains from one sample in a study of PD-1 blockade in classical Hodgkin lymphoma. Clones were read by immunoSEQ multiplex PCR, and TCRdb kept only the in-frame ones, dropping some. Altogether more than 55,000 clones are present, around nine tenths being singletons, with the ten largest covering over 5%. Source: peripheral blood mononuclear cells (PBMCs), taken before the second cycle of nivolumab. The receptors here all came from a human donor with classical Hodgkin lymphoma. Each CDR3 is given with its conserved first and last residue. The D gene is left open where the match is weak. Clone size, where shown, is once, few, many, or a class for clones that have expanded.

j_call cdr3_length d_call v_call clone_size cdr3_nt cdr3_aa
TRBJ2-3 18 TRBD2 TRBV11-2 . TGTGCCAGCAGCTTAGAGCGTTGGCCAGCGGGGGGGCCAGATACGCAGTATTTT CASSLERWPAGGPDTQYF
TRBJ1-1 17 . TRBV14 . TGTGCCAGCAGCCGCAGAAACCCAGGGCTGGGGAACACTGAAGCTTTCTTT CASSRRNPGLGNTEAFF
TRBJ1-2 13 . TRBV2 . TGTGCCAGCAGTCTCGACAGGTTAGATGGCTACACCTTC CASSLDRLDGYTF
TRBJ2-4 13 TRBD2 TRBV7-8 . TGTGCCAGCAGCTTGACTAGCGGAAACATTCAGTACTTC CASSLTSGNIQYF
TRBJ2-1 12 . TRBV6-6 once TGTGCCAGCAGCGAGGTTAACAATGAGCAGTTCTTC CASSEVNNEQFF
TRBJ1-2 14 . TRBV28 . TGTGCCAGCAGTTGGGGGGGGTTTTATGAGGGCTACACCTTC CASSWGGFYEGYTF
TRBJ2-7 14 . TRBV5-1 . TGCGCCAGCAGGGTAGGAGGACAAGCCTACGAGCAGTACTTC CASRVGGQAYEQYF
TRBJ2-2 16 . TRBV5-4 . TGTGCCAGCAGCCCCTCAGGACAGAGGAACACCGGGGAGCTGTTTTTT CASSPSGQRNTGELFF
TRBJ2-7 14 . TRBV5-1 . TGCGCCAGCAGCTTGATTGTACAGCCCTACGAGCAGTACTTC CASSLIVQPYEQYF
TRBJ2-7 15 . TRBV27 . TGTGCCAGCTCCTTCCGGGACCACCCCGCCTACGAGCAGTACTTC CASSFRDHPAYEQYF
TRBJ2-3 18 TRBD1 TRBV27 once TGTGCCAGCAGCTCAGTTATCGGGACAGGGTTTTTGACAGATACGCAGTATTTT CASSSVIGTGFLTDTQYF
TRBJ2-7 13 TRBD2 TRBV19 . TGTGCCAGTAGTATTGGGAGGGCCTACGAGCAGTACTTC CASSIGRAYEQYF
TRBJ2-2 16 TRBD2 TRBV28 . TGTGCCAGCAGGCCTAGCGGGGGGAAAAACACCGGGGAGCTGTTTTTT CASRPSGGKNTGELFF
TRBJ2-7 15 TRBD1 TRBV5-1 once TGCGCCAGCAGCCCGAGACAGGGGGGTCTCTACGAGCAGTACTTC CASSPRQGGLYEQYF
TRBJ2-2 15 . TRBV5-1 . TGCGCCAGCAGCTCTAGTTCCTCGAACACCGGGGAGCTGTTTTTT CASSSSSSNTGELFF
TRBJ1-4 15 . TRBV5-1 . TGCGCCAGCAGCACCCAATCGTCAACTAATGAAAAACTGTTTTTT CASSTQSSTNEKLFF
TRBJ1-3 14 TRBD1 TRBV5-1 few TGCGCCAGCAGCTTGGCGGGACAGGGAAACACCATATATTTT CASSLAGQGNTIYF
TRBJ1-6 14 . TRBV5-1 . TGCGCCAGCAGCTTGAGGGGTGCTTCTTCACCCCTCCACTTT CASSLRGASSPLHF
TRBJ2-2 15 . TRBV5-1 . TGCGCCAGCACCCGGGAAGCAGGGGACACCGGGGAGCTGTTTTTT CASTREAGDTGELFF
TRBJ1-1 14 . TRBV5-4 . TGTGCCAGCAGCGATGTTGGGGTGCCCACTGAAGCTTTCTTT CASSDVGVPTEAFF
TRBJ1-5 15 . TRBV27 . TGTGCCAGCAGTTTTGAGGGGGTAACCAATCAGCCCCAGCATTTT CASSFEGVTNQPQHF
TRBJ2-3 16 . TRBV11-2 once TGTGCCAGCAGCTCCCCAAAAGGCGGGGGCACAGATACGCAGTATTTT CASSSPKGGGTDTQYF
TRBJ1-4 20 . TRBV7-4 . TGTGCCAGCAGCCTGACGGGTCACAGGGCCCAACCAGCAACTAATGAAAAACTGTTTTTT CASSLTGHRAQPATNEKLFF